This entry lists 13 T cell receptor beta chains sequenced from one sample in a study of resident and recirculating memory T cells in vitiligo. This table comes from immunoSEQ multiplex PCR, and its TCRdb copy is limited to in-frame clones, with some not included. This repertoire shows roughly 76,000 clones, more than 85% found once; its top ten account for 4.9%. Sequenced input: blood. All receptors derive from a male donor with vitiligo.

The CDR3: CASSSQGMDTGELFF. The CDR3 region has the DNA TGTGCCAGCAGCTCACAGGGTATGGACACCGGGGAGCTGTTTTTT. This rearrangement joins TRBV9 to TRBJ2-2; a possible D gene is TRBD1 (6 bases). Germline V gives CDR1 SGDLS, CDR2 YYNGEE. CDR3 length equals 15 residues. V lost 4 bases, J lost 3 bases, and 13 bases lay in between.

The rearrangement joins TRBV7-9 to TRBJ2-7, with 12 positions matching TRBD1. The germline CDR1 and CDR2 sequences are SEHNR and FQNEAQ (reference sequence). This CDR3 spans 15 amino acids. The V and J ends lost 3 bases and 5 bases, in that order; junction bases with no gene match: 5. The chain's CDR3 is CASSFSGTGGDEQYF. The CDR3 DNA is TGTGCCAGCAGCTTCTCCGGGACAGGGGGCGACGAGCAGTACTTC. The full variable domain, with the rest looked up from reference TRBV7-9 and TRBJ2-7, is DTGVSQNPRHKITKRGQNVTFRCDPISEHNRLYWYRQTLGQGPEFLTYFQNEAQLEKSRLLSDRFSAERPKGSFSTLEIQRTEQGDSAMYLCASSFSGTGGDEQYFGPGTRLTVT.

The rearrangement uses TRBV11-1 and TRBJ2-1, with D perhaps TRBD1 (6 bases). Between the trimmed V and J ends, which lost 5 bases and 9 bases, there was a span of 11 bases. The germline gives CDR1 SGHAT, CDR2 FQDESV (reference sequence). The CDR3 is made up of 12 amino acids. CDR3 in DNA: TGTGCCAGCAGCAATCAGGGGCTTGAGCAGTTCTTC. It is translated as CASSNQGLEQFF.

This chain connects TRBV4-3 to TRBJ2-3; unclear D gene. The CDR3 has 14 residues. CDR1 is LGHNA, CDR2 YSLEER, per germline. V was shortened by 2 bases and J by 5 bases, with 11 bases between the two germline ends. The CDR3 spells CASSQQSRRDTQYF. The CDR3 bases are TGCGCCAGCAGCCAACAAAGTCGGAGAGATACGCAGTATTTT.

The rearrangement uses TRBV7-9 and TRBJ1-2, with D perhaps TRBD1 (6 bases). Germline CDR1 reads SEHNR; CDR2 reads FQNEAQ (reference sequence). Trimming left V 4 bases short and J 6 bases short, with 12 bases between. The CDR3 spans 13 residues. The CDR3 DNA reads TGTGCCAGCAGCTCGACAGGTGGAAATGGCTACACCTTC. This gives the protein CASSSTGGNGYTF. The full variable domain, completed using reference TRBV7-9 and TRBJ1-2, is DTGVSQNPRHKITKRGQNVTFRCDPISEHNRLYWYRQTLGQGPEFLTYFQNEAQLEKSRLLSDRFSAERPKGSFSTLEIQRTEQGDSAMYLCASSSTGGNGYTFGSGTRLTVV.

V usage is TRBV5-1 and J usage is TRBJ2-7; 7 bases line up with TRBD1. J was trimmed by 12 bases and V by 0 bases; bases with no gene match: 6. The CDR3 is 12 amino acids. In germline, CDR1 is SGHRS, CDR2 YFSETQ. The CDR3 region is CASSLEPGQPYF. The CDR3 DNA reads TGCGCCAGCAGCTTGGAACCGGGACAGCCGTACTTC.

The chain recombines TRBV10-3 with TRBJ2-2, with 7 bases identical to TRBD2. Germline trimming cut 4 bases from V and 5 bases from J; bases unmatched to any gene: 10. The germline gives CDR1 ENHRY, CDR2 SYGVKD. The CDR3 is 16 amino acids. The CDR3 loop reads CAISVGGRGGTGELFF. DNA for the CDR3: TGTGCCATCAGTGTTGGCGGCCGGGGAGGGACCGGGGAGCTGTTTTTT.

The genes are TRBV7-9 and TRBJ1-5, with a tentative D call TRBD1 (5 bases). Trimming left V 2 bases short and J 6 bases short, with 20 bases between. The CDR3 spans 17 residues. The germline CDR1 and CDR2 sequences are SEHNR and FQNEAQ (reference sequence). CDR3 nucleotide sequence: TGTGCCAGCAGCTTATTATTTGGACAAGGGGCAGGTCAGCCCCAGCATTTT. Translating gives CASSLLFGQGAGQPQHF.

This chain links TRBV6-5 with TRBJ1-3, with 7 bases fitting TRBD1. Germline CDR1 and CDR2: MNHEY and SVGAGI. The CDR3 contains 15 residues. Germline trimming cut 4 bases from V and 1 base from J; bases unmatched to any gene: 4. Here the CDR3 reads CASSLQTGSGNTIYF. The CDR3 coding sequence is TGTGCCAGCAGTTTGCAGACAGGGTCTGGAAACACCATATATTTT.

CDR3 DNA: TGTGCCAGCAGCTCGCCGGACAGGGTAACTGGTGAAGCTTTCTTT. Translation gives CASSSPDRVTGEAFF. The chain joins TRBV5-4 to TRBJ1-1; 8 bases map to TRBD1. CDR3 length: 15 amino acids. The junction had 11 bases not matched to a gene; V was cut back by 3 bases and J by 7 bases. Germline V lookup: CDR1 SGHNT, CDR2 YYREEE (reference sequence).

The genes are TRBV2 and TRBJ2-7; the D is unclear. The CDR3 sequence is 11 residues long. V lost 5 bases and J lost 5, with 7 bases in between. Germline CDR1 reads SNHLY; CDR2 reads FYNNEI. In DNA, the CDR3 is TGTGCCAGCAGTCCTATTGACGAGCAGTACTTC. Translated, it gives CASSPIDEQYF.

The V call is TRBV5-1, the J call TRBJ2-1, with D perhaps matching TRBD2 (6 bases). Per germline, CDR1 SGHRS and CDR2 YFSETQ. The V end lost 0 bases, the J end lost 4 bases, and 8 bases lay between the germline ends. This CDR3 has 14 residues. CDR3 nucleotide sequence: TGCGCCAGCAGCTTGGGGGGGGTGTACAATGAGCAGTTCTTC. This sequence encodes CASSLGGVYNEQFF.

The chain joins TRBV7-6 to TRBJ1-3; a possible D gene is TRBD1 (6 bases). The CDR3 runs to 16 residues. Germline V gene lookup returns CDR1 SGHVS and CDR2 FNYEAQ. V was shortened by 1 base and J by 0 bases, with 10 bases between the two germline ends. The CDR3 DNA is TGTGCCAGCAGCTTAGGGACAGCTCTCTCTGGAAACACCATATATTTT. This gives the protein CASSLGTALSGNTIYF.